These 22 T cell receptor beta chains were all obtained from the same sample, sequenced in a study of T-cell memory formation after mild COVID-19. Each CDR3 protein is one row after TCRdb ran MiXCR on the 5' RACE reads. The sample includes about 560,000 distinct CDR3 sequences, roughly 20% seen only once; the top ten take 7% to 9%. The specimen sequenced was PBMCs or a T cell subset sorted from them (not recorded which). These receptors were taken from an adult woman who had mild COVID-19 (a few samples of this study predate the infection). Cell type and time point are not known.

This clonotype was observed a handful of times. The chain uses TRBV30 and TRBJ2-7; D might be TRBD1 or TRBD2, each matching 7 bases. Trimming stripped 4 bases from V and 3 bases from J, with 22 bases between. The CDR3 has 16 residues. Germline V gene lookup returns CDR1 GTSNPN and CDR2 SVGIG (reference sequence). The CDR3 is CAWTHKGAPGGYEQYF. Written as DNA, the CDR3 is TGTGCCTGGACCCACAAGGGGGCACCGGGGGGCTACGAGCAGTACTTC.

This chain connects TRBV23-1 to TRBJ1-5; D unresolved. TRBV23-1 is sorted into the ORF group, with uncertain function. The CDR3 sequence is 15 residues long. The V end lost 0 bases, the J end lost 5 bases, and 11 bases lay between the germline ends. The CDR3 DNA sequence: TGCGCCAGCAGTCAATCAGGCCGGAAATATCAGCCCCAGCATTTT. This translates into CASSQSGRKYQPQHF.

This clonotype came up a few times. The chain has TRBV3-1 and TRBJ2-5; 7 nucleotides match TRBD2. The CDR3 sequence is 14 residues long. Trimming at V came to 6 bases and at J to 5 bases, leaving 9 bases not matched to a gene. CDR1 and CDR2 (germline): LGHDT, YNNKEL (reference sequence). As DNA, the CDR3 is TGTGCCAGCAGTCTCACGACTAGCCGGGAGACCCAGTACTTC. This sequence encodes CASSLTTSRETQYF.

This clonotype came up a few times. The chain recombines TRBV12-3 or TRBV12-4 with TRBJ1-2, with a tentative D call TRBD1 (5 bases). The CDR3 runs 16 residues. V was trimmed by 3 bases and J by 4 bases, leaving 18 bases between them. CDR3: CASSLSREFRVYGYTF. CDR3 DNA: TGTGCCAGCAGTTTGTCGAGGGAATTCAGGGTCTATGGCTACACCTTC.

The table lists this clonotype with many counts. The chain recombines TRBV11-2 with TRBJ2-5; 7 nucleotides match TRBD1. With V trimmed by 5 bases and J by 1 base, 1 base remained unmatched. This CDR3 spans 13 amino acids. The V gene's germline CDR1 is SGHAT and CDR2 FQNNGV. The CDR3 coding sequence is TGTGCCAGCAGCACAGGGGTCCAAGAGACCCAGTACTTC. It yields the protein CASSTGVQETQYF.

This rearrangement joins TRBV7-8 to TRBJ2-5, with 13 bases matching TRBD2. V was clipped by 3 bases and J by 5 bases; unmatched bases: 6. CDR1 SGHVS and CDR2 FQNEAQ come from the germline V gene. The CDR3 consists of 16 residues. Written as DNA, the CDR3 is TGTGCCAGCAGCTTTCGACTAGCGGGGGGCGGGGAGACCCAGTACTTC. Protein: CASSFRLAGGGETQYF.

The J gene is TRBJ1-1, the V gene TRBV6-1; no firm D call. CDR1 is MNHNS, CDR2 SASEGT, per germline. V was trimmed by 3 bases and J by 7 bases, leaving 12 bases between them. This CDR3 region has 13 residues. The CDR3 DNA sequence: TGTGCCAGCAGTGACCCTATGAGGATTGAAGCTTTCTTT. Amino acid sequence: CASSDPMRIEAFF.

This clonotype was seen a few times. J is TRBJ2-5 and V is TRBV29-1; D is undetermined. V gave up 2 bases and J gave up 6 bases, with 10 bases separating them. The CDR3 is made up of 12 amino acids. The germline V gene encodes CDR1 SQVTM and CDR2 ANQGSEA. The CDR3 sequence is CSVEIGFQTQYF. The CDR3 region has the DNA TGCAGCGTTGAAATCGGTTTCCAGACCCAGTACTTC.

This clonotype was counted a few times. The chain links TRBV5-1 to TRBJ1-1; no firm D call. Germline CDR1 is SGHRS and CDR2 is YFSETQ. The CDR3 has 17 residues. V shed 1 base and J shed 1 base, with 17 bases lying between them. CDR3: CASSLNLGGSGNTEAFF. CDR3 bases: TGCGCCAGCAGCTTGAACCTTGGAGGCAGCGGGAACACTGAAGCTTTCTTT.

This clonotype appeared a few times. The chain has TRBV12-3 or TRBV12-4 and TRBJ1-1, with D possibly being TRBD1 (6 bases). This CDR3 has 16 residues. The germline V and J ends were trimmed by 7 bases and 4 bases, with 22 bases remaining between them. CDR3 bases: TGTGCCAGCACCCATCCCCGTAGTGGGGGCCTCACTGAAGCTTTCTTT. Translation: CASTHPRSGGLTEAFF.

This clonotype was recorded a few times. The CDR3 sequence is CASSSNEGSETQYF. The CDR3 coding sequence is TGTGCCAGCAGCTCGAACGAGGGGTCCGAGACCCAGTACTTC. The chain couples TRBV6-5 to TRBJ2-5; D tentatively fits TRBD1 or TRBD2 (5 bases each). With 6 bases removed from V and 5 bases from J, the gap between germline ends came to 16 bases. The CDR3 totals 14 residues. Germline assignment: CDR1 MNHEY and CDR2 SVGAGI.

This clonotype was recorded at least ten times. CDR3: CASSPRVGGSYNEQFF. CDR3 DNA: TGTGCCAGCAGCCCCCGTGTTGGCGGTTCCTACAATGAGCAGTTCTTC. This chain joins TRBV7-6 and TRBJ2-1; D is unresolved. Trimming pared 5 bases from V and 1 base from J, leaving 15 bases between. The CDR3 consists of 16 residues. Germline CDR1 is SGHVS and CDR2 is FNYEAQ.

In this sample, this clonotype turned up a few times. The chain combines TRBV29-1 with TRBJ2-7; 8 nucleotides match TRBD2. The CDR3 length is 14 residues. Looked up from germline, CDR1 is SQVTM and CDR2 is ANQGSEA. V shed 6 bases, J shed 3 bases, and the junction held 10 bases outside the gene matches. The CDR3 DNA follows: TGCAGCGTCCCGCTTACTAGCGGCTACTACGAGCAGTACTTC. Amino acids: CSVPLTSGYYEQYF.

This chain uses TRBV7-2 with TRBJ1-2, with 11 bases identical to TRBD1. The germline CDR1 and CDR2 sequences are SGHTA and FQGNSA. Germline trimming cut 1 base from V and 6 bases from J; bases unmatched to any gene: 10. The CDR3 sequence is 17 residues long. The CDR3 DNA sequence: TGTGCCAGCAGCTTAGACCTGGACAGGGGGCGCTTGAATGGCTACACCTTC. This sequence encodes CASSLDLDRGRLNGYTF.

This clonotype was seen a handful of times. This chain connects TRBV12-3 or TRBV12-4 to TRBJ2-5; 7 nucleotides align to TRBD2. V dropped 6 bases and J dropped 4; count of bases not matched to a gene: 8. This CDR3 comprises 14 residues. CDR3 sequence reads: CASRPWGGGETQYF. In DNA form, the CDR3 reads TGTGCCAGCAGGCCCTGGGGGGGAGGAGAGACCCAGTACTTC.

The J gene is TRBJ1-2, the V gene TRBV5-1; 7 bases line up with TRBD1. The ends lost 4 bases at V and 1 base at J; junction bases unmatched: 7. CDR1 is SGHRS and CDR2 is YFSETQ in the germline V gene. The CDR3 has 15 amino acids. The CDR3 coding sequence is TGCGCCAGCAGCCCGGGACAGCCGGTTAACTATGGCTACACCTTC. Protein: CASSPGQPVNYGYTF.

This clonotype has only a few counts. The gene calls are TRBV7-6 and TRBJ2-1; 13 bases are a match to TRBD2. Germline V gene lookup returns CDR1 SGHVS and CDR2 FNYEAQ. Trimming removed 3 bases from V and 2 bases from J; junction bases left unmatched: 7. The CDR3 extends over 18 amino acids. The CDR3 nucleotides are TGTGCCAGCAGCTTTCGACTAGCGGGGGGCCGGACCTACAATGAGCAGTTCTTC. It is translated as CASSFRLAGGRTYNEQFF.

The chain employs TRBV30 and TRBJ2-1, with D possibly being TRBD1 (5 bases). Trimming left V 0 bases short and J 5 bases short, with 8 bases between. The CDR3 has 13 residues. CDR1 and CDR2 (germline): GTSNPN, SVGIG (reference sequence). The CDR3 DNA reads as TGTGCCTGGAGTGTTGACAGTGACAATGAGCAGTTCTTC. Protein product: CAWSVDSDNEQFF.

The rearrangement joins TRBV10-3 to TRBJ2-7; the D gene is possibly TRBD2 (6 bases). This CDR3 has 15 amino acids. CDR1 is ENHRY and CDR2 is SYGVKD in the germline V gene. Trimming left V 1 base short and J 6 bases short, with 16 bases between. This CDR3 is CAISEYSNRGTEQYF. DNA for the CDR3: TGTGCCATCAGTGAGTATTCTAACCGCGGGACCGAGCAGTACTTC.

This clonotype has at least ten counts. This chain joins TRBV9 and TRBJ2-7; 8 nucleotides align to TRBD1. J gave up 2 bases and V 3 bases, and 4 bases lay outside the gene matches. Germline V gene sequence: CDR1 SGDLS, CDR2 YYNGEE. The length of the CDR3 is 14 residues. The DNA of the CDR3 is TGTGCCAGCAGCGGGCCGGGACAGGCCTACGAGCAGTACTTC. Amino acids: CASSGPGQAYEQYF.

The chain links TRBV6-5 to TRBJ2-3, with 7 bases that match TRBD1. The CDR3 contains 14 residues. Germline V gene data show CDR1 as MNHEY and CDR2 as SVGAGI. V was pared by 6 bases and J by 4 bases, with 7 bases of the junction left unmatched. The CDR3 DNA reads as TGTGCCAGCAGCTTACTACAGGGGCCAGATACGCAGTATTTT. Translation: CASSLLQGPDTQYF.

This clonotype occurred a few times. The V gene is TRBV4-1, the J gene TRBJ1-6, with a weak D call TRBD1 (6 bases). The CDR3 length is 16 residues. Germline CDR1 is MGHRA and CDR2 is YSYEKL. V lost 1 base to trimming and J lost 7 bases, with 14 bases between them. The CDR3 reads CASSQVRGATNSPLHF. The CDR3 DNA sequence: TGCGCCAGCAGCCAAGTTCGGGGGGCGACGAATTCACCCCTCCACTTT.